Following are 30 T cell receptor beta chains from one sample sequenced in a study of T cell repertoires in cytomegalovirus infection. Via MiXCR, TCRdb re-called the reads, giving one row per CDR3 protein. Of around 180,000 distinct CDR3 sequences detected, 28% appear once; the ten largest clones hold about 28%. Material: PBMCs. Source of these receptors: a human donor in good health (CMV status not recorded). Some clones in this sample may be carry-over from other donors' samples.

This clonotype was counted a few times. The V gene is TRBV12-3 or TRBV12-4, the J gene TRBJ1-1; 7 bases map to TRBD1. This CDR3 comprises 15 residues. Losses at the gene ends were 3 bases for V and 3 bases for J; bases not matched to a gene: 7. CDR3 residues: CASSFGTAGDTEAFF. CDR3 nucleotide sequence: TGTGCCAGCAGTTTCGGGACAGCCGGGGACACTGAAGCTTTCTTT.

The chain carries TRBV18 and TRBJ1-1; 9 positions match TRBD1. V was pared by 3 bases and J by 7 bases, with 6 bases of the junction left unmatched. The CDR3 loop spans 14 amino acids. Per germline, CDR1 KGHSH and CDR2 LQKENI. The CDR3 here is CASSPGQGLNEAFF. Written as DNA, the CDR3 is TGTGCCAGCTCACCGGGACAGGGACTGAATGAAGCTTTCTTT.

This clonotype was counted at least ten times. V and J are TRBV7-2 and TRBJ2-3, with 10 bases identical to TRBD2. The germline CDR1 and CDR2 sequences are SGHTA and FQGNSA. J was trimmed by 2 bases and V by 1 base; bases with no gene match: 6. The CDR3 loop spans 17 amino acids. The CDR3 is CASSLDIAGGFTDTQYF. CDR3 nucleotides: TGTGCCAGCAGCTTAGACATAGCGGGGGGCTTCACAGATACGCAGTATTTT.

This clonotype showed up many times. The chain uses TRBV28 and TRBJ1-5; D ambiguous. V lost 6 bases, J lost 5 bases, and 14 bases lay in between. The CDR3 loop spans 14 amino acids. The V gene's germline CDR1 is MDHEN and CDR2 SYDVKM. CDR3 sequence (DNA): TGTGCCAGCAGCCGAATATCTGGCGATCAGCCCCAGCATTTT. It is translated as CASSRISGDQPQHF.

The chain has TRBV12-3 or TRBV12-4 and TRBJ1-4; the D is unclear. V was pared by 0 bases and J by 10 bases, with 9 bases between. This CDR3 comprises 13 residues. CDR3 loop: CASSLAGGGKLFF. CDR3 coding DNA: TGTGCCAGCAGTTTAGCGGGAGGAGGAAAACTGTTTTTT.

The genes are TRBV4-3 and TRBJ1-6; 7 bases line up with TRBD1. V gave up 0 bases and J gave up 5 bases; unmatched junction bases: 1. This CDR3 is 15 amino acids long. CDR1 and CDR2 (germline): LGHNA, YSLEER. CDR3 residues: CASSQETGNNSPLHF. The CDR3 nucleotides are TGCGCCAGCAGCCAAGAGACAGGGAATAATTCACCCCTCCACTTT.

This sequence joins TRBV5-1 and TRBJ1-1, with TRBD1 as a possible D gene (5 bases). Germline V CDR1 and CDR2: SGHRS, YFSETQ. Trimming shortened V by 0 bases and J by 0 bases, and 15 bases separated the two germline ends. The CDR3 is made up of 17 amino acids. CDR3 residues: CASSLVGLLGMNTEAFF. The CDR3 nucleotides are TGCGCCAGCAGCTTGGTGGGACTCCTAGGAATGAACACTGAAGCTTTCTTT.

The rearrangement uses TRBV19 and TRBJ2-2; D may be TRBD1 or TRBD2 (5 bases each). V was trimmed by 7 bases and J by 4 bases, leaving 19 bases between them. The CDR3 has 16 residues. Germline CDR1 LNHDA, CDR2 SQIVND (reference sequence). The CDR3 DNA sequence: TGTGCCAGTACCACCAGGACGGGGCGCGGCACCGGGGAGCTGTTTTTT. Its protein product is CASTTRTGRGTGELFF.

This clonotype was observed a single time. This chain links TRBV14 with TRBJ2-2; D gene ambiguous. V was cut by 1 base and J by 4 bases, with 10 bases left in between. Germline values: CDR1 SGHDN, CDR2 FVKESK. The CDR3 is 15 residues long. The CDR3 is CASSQASGPTGELFF. CDR3 DNA: TGTGCCAGCAGCCAAGCTTCAGGCCCCACCGGGGAGCTGTTTTTT.

The chain links TRBV12-3 or TRBV12-4 to TRBJ2-4, with D maybe TRBD2 (6 bases). The germline V and J ends were trimmed by 5 bases and 3 bases, with 17 bases remaining between them. This CDR3 contains 16 residues. The CDR3 protein is CASSTRDTGGKNIQYF. The CDR3 DNA reads TGTGCCAGCAGTACTCGGGATACCGGGGGCAAAAACATTCAGTACTTC.

There are a few counts of this clonotype. V gene TRBV20-1 combines with J gene TRBJ2-5; 14 bases match TRBD2. This CDR3 is built from 14 residues. V was clipped by 4 bases and J by 9 bases; unmatched bases: 7. The germline V gene encodes CDR1 DFQATT and CDR2 SNEGSKA (reference sequence). The CDR3 nucleotides read TGCAGTGCTAATTTCGCGGGACTAGCGGGGGCCCAGTACTTC. The encoded protein is CSANFAGLAGAQYF.

This clonotype was seen a few times. The chain is built from TRBV7-2 and TRBJ2-3; 8 nucleotides match TRBD2. CDR1 and CDR2 (germline): SGHTA, FQGNSA. The CDR3 consists of 15 residues. Unmatched junction bases numbered 5, after V lost 3 bases and J lost 3 bases. The CDR3 sequence: CASSFSGVATDTQYF. Here the CDR3 DNA reads TGTGCCAGCAGCTTTAGCGGGGTAGCGACAGATACGCAGTATTTT.

Points on this clonotype: The junction and the germline gene differ at one end; a read error may be behind it. V is TRBV7-3 and J is TRBJ2-2; 8 bases fit TRBD1. The CDR3 length is 16 residues. Germline CDR1 is SGHTA and CDR2 is FQGTGA. CDR3 nucleotide sequence: TGTGCCAGCAGCTTCTCGACAGGGGAGGCCACCGGGGAGCTGATTTTT. It translates to CASSFSTGEATGELIF.

V usage is TRBV2 and J usage is TRBJ2-2; no clear D. Germline V gene lookup returns CDR1 SNHLY and CDR2 FYNNEI. This CDR3 contains 15 residues. Deletions cut 1 base from V and 4 bases from J, with 10 bases between. The CDR3 is CASSEGRSATGELFF. CDR3 nucleotide sequence: TGTGCCAGCAGTGAAGGCCGAAGCGCCACCGGGGAGCTGTTTTTT.

This clonotype came up a few times. The genes are TRBV2 and TRBJ2-1; weak D call: TRBD1 (8 bases). The CDR3 loop spans 14 amino acids. V was trimmed by 6 bases and J by 7 bases, leaving 16 bases between them. Per the germline V gene, CDR1 is SNHLY and CDR2 is FYNNEI. This CDR3 reads CASRTGGVFNEQFF. The CDR3 DNA follows: TGTGCCAGCAGAACAGGGGGGGTCTTTAATGAGCAGTTCTTC.

This clonotype was observed many times. This rearrangement joins TRBV7-8 to TRBJ2-1; D ambiguous. The CDR3 has 16 amino acids. V lost 5 bases and J lost 0, with 14 bases in between. Germline CDR1 is SGHVS and CDR2 is FQNEAQ. The CDR3 protein is CASSRLRTGSYNEQFF. The CDR3 coding sequence is TGTGCCAGCAGCCGGCTACGGACGGGCTCCTACAATGAGCAGTTCTTC.

The rearrangement joins TRBV11-2 to TRBJ1-4; D is possibly TRBD1 (6 bases). Between the trimmed V and J ends, which lost 0 bases and 0 bases, there was a span of 11 bases. CDR3 length: 17 amino acids. In germline, CDR1 is SGHAT, CDR2 FQNNGV. CDR3 DNA sequence: TGTGCCAGCAGCTTAGAGGGGGCTGTCGCAACTAATGAAAAACTGTTTTTT. Amino acids: CASSLEGAVATNEKLFF.

The CDR3 DNA follows: TGTGCCAGCAGTTTAGCCATGAATTCACCCCTCCACTTT. Translated: CASSLAMNSPLHF. J is TRBJ1-6 and V is TRBV27; D is uncertain. Looked up from germline, CDR1 is MNHEY and CDR2 is SMNVEV (reference sequence). The CDR3 has 13 amino acids. The V gene lost 2 bases and the J gene lost 7 bases, with 6 bases spanning the gap.

This clonotype has a count of ten or more. Relative to the germline gene, one junction end is altered; a read error may explain this. The rearrangement uses TRBV7-7 and TRBJ1-1; D is unresolved. The CDR3 contains 14 residues. The germline gives CDR1 SSHAT, CDR2 FNYEAQ (reference sequence). The CDR3 DNA reads as TGTGCTAGCAGCCCCGGAGGGATGAACACTGAAGCTTTCTTT. Translated: CASSPGGMNTEAFF.

This clonotype was recorded a few times. The V and J genes are TRBV7-9 and TRBJ2-5; D may be TRBD1 (5 bases). CDR1 and CDR2 (germline): SEHNR, FQNEAQ (reference sequence). This CDR3 has 12 residues. The V and J ends lost 10 bases and 5 bases respectively, with 14 bases between them. The CDR3 coding sequence is TGTGCCACCACACAGGTCCCGGAGACCCAGTACTTC. Translation: CATTQVPETQYF.

This sequence joins TRBV6-1 and TRBJ1-1, with 7 bases aligning to TRBD1. CDR1 is MNHNS, CDR2 SASEGT, per germline. V shed 6 bases and J 1 base; nucleotides not matched to a gene: 2. There are 13 residues in the CDR3. The CDR3 spells CASRKGANTEAFF. In DNA form, the CDR3 reads TGTGCCAGCAGGAAGGGGGCGAACACTGAAGCTTTCTTT.

In this sample, this clonotype turned up many times. The chain recombines TRBV7-3 with TRBJ1-2, with 12 bases aligning to TRBD1. Germline values: CDR1 SGHTA, CDR2 FQGTGA. Losses at the gene ends were 5 bases for V and 4 bases for J; bases not matched to a gene: 5. The CDR3 contains 15 residues. CDR3 loop: CASSRGQGAAYGYTF. In DNA, the CDR3 is TGTGCCAGCAGCCGGGGACAGGGGGCGGCCTATGGCTACACCTTC. Complete variable domain (other parts from reference TRBV7-3 and TRBJ1-2): GAGVSQTPSNKVTEKGKYVELRCDPISGHTALYWYRQSLGQGPEFLIYFQGTGAADDSGLPNDRFFAVRPEGSVSTLKIQRTERGDSAVYLCASSRGQGAAYGYTFGSGTRLTVV.

The chain uses TRBV11-2 and TRBJ1-5, with D possibly being TRBD1 (5 bases). The CDR3 runs to 15 residues. The V gene lost 1 base and the J gene lost 4 bases, with 11 bases spanning the gap. Germline values: CDR1 SGHAT, CDR2 FQNNGV. The CDR3 nucleotides are TGTGCCAGCAGCTTAGGCCAGGGTCTGAATCAGCCCCAGCATTTT. It specifies CASSLGQGLNQPQHF.

The chain combines TRBV2 with TRBJ2-7; no definite D call. With 4 bases removed from V and 2 bases from J, the gap between germline ends came to 9 bases. In germline, CDR1 is SNHLY, CDR2 FYNNEI. This CDR3 spans 13 amino acids. The CDR3 bases are TGTGCCAGCAGTGTAGACATACCCTACGAGCAGTACTTC. Its translation: CASSVDIPYEQYF.

This clonotype was seen many times. V is TRBV7-6 and J is TRBJ2-7; 8 positions match TRBD1. This CDR3 is 14 amino acids long. The ends lost 1 base at V and 6 bases at J; junction bases unmatched: 5. Per germline, CDR1 SGHVS and CDR2 FNYEAQ. The CDR3, as DNA: TGTGCCAGCAGCTTAGGGACAGGGCGGAGCGAGCAGTACTTC. Amino acids: CASSLGTGRSEQYF.

This clonotype has more than one count but fewer than ten. V is TRBV14 and J is TRBJ2-7; 11 bases align to TRBD1. V gave up 2 bases and J gave up 6 bases; unmatched junction bases: 9. CDR3 length: 16 residues. Germline CDR1 and CDR2: SGHDN and FVKESK. CDR3 region: CASSQQTGTGGGEQYF. The CDR3 bases are TGTGCCAGCAGCCAACAGACCGGGACAGGGGGGGGCGAGCAGTACTTC.

This chain joins TRBV19 and TRBJ1-5; no clear D. Between the trimmed V and J ends, which lost 5 bases and 2 bases, there was a span of 19 bases. The CDR3 is 17 amino acids. The germline V gene has CDR1 LNHDA and CDR2 SQIVND (reference sequence). CDR3 in amino acids: CASSPGHIRRGNQPQHF. The CDR3 DNA sequence: TGTGCCAGTAGTCCCGGTCACATCCGGAGGGGCAATCAGCCCCAGCATTTT.

The chain is built from TRBV11-3 and TRBJ2-7; 8 bases line up with TRBD1. The CDR3 spans 17 residues. V was pared by 1 base and J by 3 bases, with 11 bases of the junction left unmatched. CDR1 and CDR2 from the germline V gene are SGHNT and YENEEA. This CDR3 reads CASSLGHLDRDFYEQYF. In nucleotides, the CDR3 is TGTGCCAGCAGCTTAGGGCATTTGGACAGGGATTTCTACGAGCAGTACTTC.

The rearrangement links TRBV7-2 to TRBJ2-1; D unresolved. Germline CDR1 and CDR2: SGHTA and FQGNSA. CDR3 length equals 19 residues. V shed 2 bases and J shed 3 bases, with 23 bases lying between them. CDR3 bases: TGTGCCAGCAGCTTAATTCCGCCGGGTGAGCGATTCGTCTACAATGAGCAGTTCTTC. It translates to CASSLIPPGERFVYNEQFF.

In this sample, this clonotype turned up a few times. The chain couples TRBV25-1 to TRBJ2-3; no firm D call. Germline CDR1 MGHDK, CDR2 SYGVNS. This CDR3 is built from 12 residues. Trimming cost V 7 bases and J 1 base, with 6 bases left between them. The CDR3 here is CASTVGTDTQYF. The CDR3 DNA follows: TGTGCCAGCACCGTGGGCACAGATACGCAGTATTTT.